The rows below give T cell receptor beta chains drawn from one sample of a study of cytomegalovirus exposure and HLA in healthy donors. Clones were read by immunoSEQ multiplex PCR, and TCRdb kept only the in-frame ones, dropping some. This table has roughly 120,000 clones, around 74% appearing once. Source material: PBMCs. The receptors shown here come from a woman between 45 and 60 years old in good health and CMV-seropositive. The CDR3 runs from the conserved cysteine through the conserved F or W. D genes are given only for firm matches. Rows may omit the clone size; those that give it use once, few, many or a size class.

d_gene: -; v_gene: TRBV18; j_gene: TRBJ2-7; abundance: few; CDR3nt: TGTGCCAGCCGAACGGGTGACGAGCAGTACTTC; CDR3aa: CASRTGDEQYF
d_gene: -; v_gene: TRBV27; j_gene: TRBJ2-3; abundance: -; CDR3nt: TGTGCCAGCAGTGCCATTTACAGGCAGGACACAGATACGCAGTATTTT; CDR3aa: CASSAIYRQDTDTQYF
d_gene: -; v_gene: TRBV29-1; j_gene: TRBJ1-2; abundance: few; CDR3nt: TGCAGCGTTGAAAGGGGCAAGACTAACTATGGCTACACCTTC; CDR3aa: CSVERGKTNYGYTF
d_gene: TRBD2; v_gene: TRBV19; j_gene: TRBJ2-3; abundance: -; CDR3nt: TGTGCCAGTAGTCCACGCCTCGGGGCAGCGGGAGGCACAGATACGCAGTATTTT; CDR3aa: CASSPRLGAAGGTDTQYF
d_gene: TRBD2; v_gene: TRBV28; j_gene: TRBJ2-1; abundance: few; CDR3nt: TGTGCCAGCAGTCTCGGGTACGGGGGGGCCCACAATGAGCAGTTCTTC; CDR3aa: CASSLGYGGAHNEQFF
d_gene: TRBD2; v_gene: TRBV10-3; j_gene: TRBJ2-3; abundance: -; CDR3nt: TGTGCCATCAGTGAGTCAAGCGGGACTGACCAGACGCAGTATTTT; CDR3aa: CAISESSGTDQTQYF
d_gene: -; v_gene: TRBV25-1; j_gene: TRBJ2-1; abundance: -; CDR3nt: TGTGCCAGCAGTGAATTACACACCTACAATGAGCAGTTCTTC; CDR3aa: CASSELHTYNEQFF
d_gene: -; v_gene: TRBV2; j_gene: TRBJ1-4; abundance: -; CDR3nt: TGTGCCAGCAGTGCCCGTTCTGCAACTAATGAAAAACTGTTTTTT; CDR3aa: CASSARSATNEKLFF
d_gene: -; v_gene: TRBV29-1; j_gene: TRBJ2-3; abundance: -; CDR3nt: TGCAGCGTGACCATGGGCGTCGATACGCAGTATTTT; CDR3aa: CSVTMGVDTQYF
d_gene: TRBD1; v_gene: TRBV6-5; j_gene: TRBJ1-2; abundance: -; CDR3nt: TGTGCCAGCAGTTCCAGGGGGAGCGGCTACACCTTC; CDR3aa: CASSSRGSGYTF
d_gene: TRBD2; v_gene: TRBV12-5; j_gene: TRBJ2-5; abundance: few; CDR3nt: TGTGCTAGTGGTTTGGAAGGGACTAGCGGGGGGCGTTGGGGAGGGGAGACCCAGTACTTC; CDR3aa: CASGLEGTSGGRWGGETQYF
d_gene: -; v_gene: TRBV9; j_gene: TRBJ1-6; abundance: once; CDR3nt: TGTGCCAGCAGCGTACGGGATTTCTATAATTCACCCCTCCACTTT; CDR3aa: CASSVRDFYNSPLHF
d_gene: -; v_gene: TRBV27; j_gene: TRBJ1-2; abundance: -; CDR3nt: TGTGCCAGCAGTCCGGGGGGTAGAAAGGTTTTCGGCTACACCTTC; CDR3aa: CASSPGGRKVFGYTF
d_gene: -; v_gene: TRBV27; j_gene: TRBJ1-1; abundance: -; CDR3nt: TGTGCCAGCAGTTTCACGGGGGGCACTGAAGCTTTCTTT; CDR3aa: CASSFTGGTEAFF
d_gene: -; v_gene: TRBV4-1; j_gene: TRBJ2-2; abundance: few; CDR3nt: TGCGCCAGCAGCCAAGAGGGTCGCGGGCGGGCCGGGGAGCTGTTTTTT; CDR3aa: CASSQEGRGRAGELFF
d_gene: TRBD2; v_gene: TRBV6-1; j_gene: TRBJ2-7; abundance: -; CDR3nt: TGTGCCAGCAGTCTTTGGAGCGGGGATCCCTACGAGCAGTACTTC; CDR3aa: CASSLWSGDPYEQYF
d_gene: -; v_gene: TRBV6-5; j_gene: TRBJ2-1; abundance: -; CDR3nt: TGTGCCAGCAGTTATGGGGCTAGCAATGAGCAGTTCTTC; CDR3aa: CASSYGASNEQFF
d_gene: TRBD1; v_gene: TRBV30; j_gene: TRBJ1-5; abundance: -; CDR3nt: TGTGCCTGGAGCGGGGACAGGGCCAATCAGCCCCAGCATTTT; CDR3aa: CAWSGDRANQPQHF
d_gene: TRBD2; v_gene: TRBV5-1; j_gene: TRBJ2-1; abundance: -; CDR3nt: TGCGCCAGCAGTCCCATCAAGGCTAGCGGGGGGGCAGGTGAGCAGTTCTTC; CDR3aa: CASSPIKASGGAGEQFF
d_gene: TRBD1; v_gene: TRBV19; j_gene: TRBJ1-5; abundance: once; CDR3nt: TGTGCCAGTAATTCTCTGGACAGGGGAAGCAATCAGCCCCAGCATTTT; CDR3aa: CASNSLDRGSNQPQHF
d_gene: TRBD1; v_gene: TRBV11-2; j_gene: TRBJ2-7; abundance: -; CDR3nt: TGTGCCAGCAGCTTAGACCCGGGACAGAGCTACGAGCAGTACTTC; CDR3aa: CASSLDPGQSYEQYF
d_gene: TRBD1; v_gene: TRBV11-2; j_gene: TRBJ2-3; abundance: -; CDR3nt: TGTGCCAGCAGCTCCGGACAGGGCGATACGCAGTATTTT; CDR3aa: CASSSGQGDTQYF
d_gene: TRBD1; v_gene: TRBV27; j_gene: TRBJ2-7; abundance: -; CDR3nt: TGTGCCAGCAGTTTAGGTTTTAGGCAGGGGGTCCACGAGCAGTACTTC; CDR3aa: CASSLGFRQGVHEQYF
d_gene: TRBD1; v_gene: TRBV4-2; j_gene: TRBJ1-2; abundance: few; CDR3nt: TGTGCCAGCAGCCAAGAACAGGGGGTGGCTAACTATGGCTACACCTTC; CDR3aa: CASSQEQGVANYGYTF
d_gene: -; v_gene: TRBV25-1; j_gene: TRBJ2-7; abundance: -; CDR3nt: TGTGCCAGCAGTGAACCTAAGAGCGGTGTGATGTACGAGCAGTACTTC; CDR3aa: CASSEPKSGVMYEQYF
d_gene: -; v_gene: TRBV5-4; j_gene: TRBJ2-1; abundance: once; CDR3nt: TGTGCCAGCAGCGCAGACTATGAGCAGTTCTTC; CDR3aa: CASSADYEQFF
d_gene: -; v_gene: TRBV7-9; j_gene: TRBJ1-3; abundance: -; CDR3nt: TGTGCCAGCAGCTTGAGGGCCCCACTCTCTGGAAACACCATATATTTT; CDR3aa: CASSLRAPLSGNTIYF
d_gene: -; v_gene: TRBV27; j_gene: TRBJ2-6; abundance: -; CDR3nt: TGTGCCAGCAGTTTCCGATTGATAGGGGCGATTCCTGGGGCCAACGTCCTGACTTTC; CDR3aa: CASSFRLIGAIPGANVLTF
d_gene: -; v_gene: TRBV15; j_gene: TRBJ1-6; abundance: many; CDR3nt: TGTGCCACCAGCAACAGGGTAATATGGAATTCACCCCTCCACTTT; CDR3aa: CATSNRVIWNSPLHF
d_gene: -; v_gene: TRBV2; j_gene: TRBJ1-5; abundance: -; CDR3nt: TGTGCCAGCAGTGATGGACTGAATAGCAATCAGCCCCAGCATTTT; CDR3aa: CASSDGLNSNQPQHF
d_gene: -; v_gene: TRBV18; j_gene: TRBJ1-1; abundance: few; CDR3nt: TGTGCCAGCTCACCACGATCGGGGTTTGAGACTGAAGCTTTCTTT; CDR3aa: CASSPRSGFETEAFF
d_gene: TRBD2; v_gene: TRBV5-1; j_gene: TRBJ2-2; abundance: -; CDR3nt: TGCGCCAGCAGCTCCCATACTAGCGGGGGGGACACCGGGGAGCTGTTTTTT; CDR3aa: CASSSHTSGGDTGELFF
d_gene: TRBD1; v_gene: TRBV7-2; j_gene: TRBJ2-7; abundance: -; CDR3nt: TGTGCCAGCAGCTTGGGACGGACAGGAGGCTACGAGCAGTACTTC; CDR3aa: CASSLGRTGGYEQYF
d_gene: TRBD1; v_gene: TRBV10-3; j_gene: TRBJ1-2; abundance: -; CDR3nt: TGTGCCACCGAGACAGGGGGTGGCTCCTATGGCTACACCTTC; CDR3aa: CATETGGGSYGYTF
d_gene: -; v_gene: TRBV29-1; j_gene: TRBJ2-5; abundance: -; CDR3nt: TGCAGCTCGAGCGGCCGAGAAGAGACCCAGTACTTC; CDR3aa: CSSSGREETQYF
d_gene: -; v_gene: TRBV5-6; j_gene: TRBJ2-5; abundance: -; CDR3nt: TGTGCCAGCAGAAACAGAAACCAAGAGACCCAGTACTTC; CDR3aa: CASRNRNQETQYF
d_gene: TRBD1; v_gene: TRBV7-2; j_gene: TRBJ1-2; abundance: -; CDR3nt: TGTGCCAGCACCCACGGGACAGGGGACTATGGCTACACCTTC; CDR3aa: CASTHGTGDYGYTF
d_gene: TRBD1; v_gene: TRBV5-4; j_gene: TRBJ1-1; abundance: -; CDR3nt: TGTGCCAGCAGTTTCCCGGGGGGACAGGGGATCACTGAAGCTTTCTTT; CDR3aa: CASSFPGGQGITEAFF
d_gene: TRBD2; v_gene: TRBV4-2; j_gene: TRBJ2-1; abundance: -; CDR3nt: TGTGCCAGCAGCCAAGAAGGGGCGATAGCGGGGCACAATGAGCAGTTCTTC; CDR3aa: CASSQEGAIAGHNEQFF
d_gene: TRBD2; v_gene: TRBV6-6; j_gene: TRBJ2-5; abundance: -; CDR3nt: TGTGCCAGCAGGCCAGGACTAGCGGGCCACCAAGAGACCCAGTACTTC; CDR3aa: CASRPGLAGHQETQYF
d_gene: -; v_gene: TRBV5-6; j_gene: TRBJ1-1; abundance: -; CDR3nt: TGTGCCAGCAGCTTGGGAGGAAAAGAAGCTTTCTTT; CDR3aa: CASSLGGKEAFF
d_gene: TRBD1; v_gene: TRBV2; j_gene: TRBJ1-2; abundance: few; CDR3nt: TGTGCCAGCAGTGAAACAGGGGTTAACTATGGCTACACCTTC; CDR3aa: CASSETGVNYGYTF
d_gene: TRBD1; v_gene: TRBV7-3; j_gene: TRBJ1-2; abundance: -; CDR3nt: TGTGCCAGCAGCCTCCAGGGGGGCTATGGCTACACCTTC; CDR3aa: CASSLQGGYGYTF
d_gene: -; v_gene: TRBV2; j_gene: TRBJ1-4; abundance: many; CDR3nt: TGTGCCAGCATAACCCTTGGAGGCGCCCAGGAAAAACTGTTTTTT; CDR3aa: CASITLGGAQEKLFF
d_gene: TRBD1; v_gene: TRBV28; j_gene: TRBJ2-7; abundance: -; CDR3nt: TGTGCCAGCAGTTCAGGGACAGGGCTCCGCAGCGAGCAGTACTTC; CDR3aa: CASSSGTGLRSEQYF
d_gene: -; v_gene: TRBV7-6; j_gene: TRBJ1-1; abundance: -; CDR3nt: TGTGCCAGCAGCTTAGGGGCGAGAACAGGTTCGAGTGAAGCTTTCTTT; CDR3aa: CASSLGARTGSSEAFF
d_gene: -; v_gene: TRBV14; j_gene: TRBJ1-1; abundance: -; CDR3nt: TGTGCCAGCAGCCAAGTTACAGGGCGCAATCGGAACACTGAAGCTTTCTTT; CDR3aa: CASSQVTGRNRNTEAFF
d_gene: -; v_gene: TRBV7-9; j_gene: TRBJ1-2; abundance: -; CDR3nt: TGTGCCAGCAGCTTAGCAGAGGTTAACTATGGCTACACCTTC; CDR3aa: CASSLAEVNYGYTF
d_gene: -; v_gene: TRBV10-2; j_gene: TRBJ2-4; abundance: -; CDR3nt: TGCGCCAGCAGGGGGGCCGGGGACATTCAGTACTTC; CDR3aa: CASRGAGDIQYF
d_gene: -; v_gene: TRBV5-8; j_gene: TRBJ2-7; abundance: -; CDR3nt: TGTGCCAGCAGCTTCGAGGGTTTTAGGGAGCAGTACTTC; CDR3aa: CASSFEGFREQYF
d_gene: TRBD1; v_gene: TRBV28; j_gene: TRBJ2-5; abundance: -; CDR3nt: TGTGCCAGCAGTTCAGGGGGCAATGGAGAGACCCAGTACTTC; CDR3aa: CASSSGGNGETQYF
d_gene: -; v_gene: TRBV18; j_gene: TRBJ1-1; abundance: few; CDR3nt: TGTGCCAGCACCCCCTCACAGAACACTGAAGCTTTCTTT; CDR3aa: CASTPSQNTEAFF
d_gene: -; v_gene: TRBV6-1; j_gene: TRBJ2-5; abundance: once; CDR3nt: TGTGCCAGCAGTGAGAGAAAACAGGGACCGCTCCAAGAGACCCAGTACTTC; CDR3aa: CASSERKQGPLQETQYF
d_gene: -; v_gene: TRBV5-4; j_gene: TRBJ2-3; abundance: few; CDR3nt: TGTGCCAGCAGCTTGCGGTCGAGGGACACAGATACGCAGTATTTT; CDR3aa: CASSLRSRDTDTQYF
d_gene: -; v_gene: TRBV19; j_gene: TRBJ2-7; abundance: -; CDR3nt: TGTGCCAGTGGAGGGACAGTTGGAGAGCAGTACTTC; CDR3aa: CASGGTVGEQYF
d_gene: -; v_gene: TRBV7-8; j_gene: TRBJ1-5; abundance: -; CDR3nt: TGTGCCAGCAGCTTAGAAGGACAGAGCTCCAATCAGCCCCAGCATTTT; CDR3aa: CASSLEGQSSNQPQHF
d_gene: TRBD1; v_gene: TRBV7-2; j_gene: TRBJ2-5; abundance: -; CDR3nt: TGTGCCAGCAGCTCCCAGACAGGGCCAGAGACCCAGTACTTC; CDR3aa: CASSSQTGPETQYF